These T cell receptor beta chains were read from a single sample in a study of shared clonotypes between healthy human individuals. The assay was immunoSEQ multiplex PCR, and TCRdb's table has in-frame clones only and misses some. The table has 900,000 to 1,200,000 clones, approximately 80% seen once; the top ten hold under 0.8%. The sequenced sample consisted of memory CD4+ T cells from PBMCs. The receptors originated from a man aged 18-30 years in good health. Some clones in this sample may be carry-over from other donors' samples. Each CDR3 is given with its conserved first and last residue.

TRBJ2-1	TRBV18	CASSPLVADTMKQFF
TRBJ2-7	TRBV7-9	CASSLVGQKYEQYF
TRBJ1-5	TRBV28	CASSLAADSYNQPQHF
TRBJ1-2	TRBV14	CASSPTGNPGYGYTF
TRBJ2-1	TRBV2	CASSEAGAREQFF
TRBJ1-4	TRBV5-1	CASSLDRGNEKLFF
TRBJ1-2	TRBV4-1	CASTYTGGGLPYGYTF
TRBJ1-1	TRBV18	CASSEARLRAAFF
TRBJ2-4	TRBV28	CASTPRLAGGQAKNIQYF
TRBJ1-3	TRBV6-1	CASIASSGNTIYF
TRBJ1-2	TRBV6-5	CASSYEARGYGYTF
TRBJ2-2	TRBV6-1	CASSEGYRETGELFF
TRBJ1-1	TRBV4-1	CASSQGGVNTEAFF
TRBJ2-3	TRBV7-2	CASSFSPQYF
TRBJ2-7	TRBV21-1	CASSKGEAGFLRDEQYF
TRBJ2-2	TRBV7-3	CASSASGRPTGELFF
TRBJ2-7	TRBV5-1	CASSFDIGSSYEQYF
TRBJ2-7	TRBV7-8	CASSLAGVVGEQYF
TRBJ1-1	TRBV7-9	CASSLQGGQGETEAFF
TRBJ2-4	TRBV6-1	CASRPGQLKNIQYF
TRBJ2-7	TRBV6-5	CASSYSRTAYEQYF
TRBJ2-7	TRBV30	CAWRRGIAYEQYF
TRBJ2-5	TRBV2	CASSAVETQYF
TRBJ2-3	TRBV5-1	CASSLVGSGGTDTQYF
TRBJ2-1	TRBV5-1	CASSPSETPNEQFF
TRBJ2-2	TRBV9	CASSVGLAPGELLF
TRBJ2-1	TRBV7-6	CASSLAAAYNEQFF
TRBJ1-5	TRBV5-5	CASSLEPGYSNQPQHF
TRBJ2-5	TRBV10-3	CAISESTFQETQYF
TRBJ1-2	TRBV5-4	CASSSTSSGNYGYTF
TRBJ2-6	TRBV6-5	CASSYSSGSGANVLTF
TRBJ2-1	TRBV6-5	CASRRGLYNEQFF
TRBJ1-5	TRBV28	CASSPGTGGGHQPQHF
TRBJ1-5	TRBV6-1	CASSELGYNQPQHF
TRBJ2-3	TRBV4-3	CASSQQGGGSDTQYF
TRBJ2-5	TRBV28	CASSPSGRGEKETQYF
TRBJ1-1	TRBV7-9	CASSSDFLLAFF
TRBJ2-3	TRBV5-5	CASSPWTGSDTQYF
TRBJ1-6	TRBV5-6	CASSFLGVNSPLHF
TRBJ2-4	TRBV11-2	CASSLGDRGNIQYF
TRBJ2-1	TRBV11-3	CASSLTGLAGTPYNEQFF
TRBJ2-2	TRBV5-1	CASTLAGGPGGELFF
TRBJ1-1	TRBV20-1	CSAIRATEAFF
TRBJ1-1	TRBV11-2	CASSRQSNTEAFF
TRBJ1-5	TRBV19	CASSIVLGSQPQHF
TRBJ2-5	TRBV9	CASSARGDLLETQYF
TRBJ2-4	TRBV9	CASSVTGDIQYF
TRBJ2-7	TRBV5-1	CASSLSILSHEQYF
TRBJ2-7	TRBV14	CASSQRLAGVSEQYF
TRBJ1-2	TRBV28	CASHSQGRRGYTF
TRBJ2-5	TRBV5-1	CASSFEGARQETQYF
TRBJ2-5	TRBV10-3	CAISDLSGSGQETQYF
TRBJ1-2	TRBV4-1	CASSQDLGDYGYTF
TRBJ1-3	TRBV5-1	CASSSLSSGNTIYF